Listed below are T cell receptor beta chains from one sample, sequenced in a study of T cell repertoires in cytomegalovirus infection. TCRdb called the reads again in MiXCR, with one record for every CDR3 protein. The profile shows 70,000 to 95,000 distinct CDR3 sequences, around 28% of them singletons. Their cognate antigens are unknown. This material consisted of CD8+ T cells from cultured PBMCs, taken from culture after CMV antigen stimulation. These receptors originate from a human donor in good health (CMV status not recorded). Some clones in this sample may be carry-over from other donors' samples. Each CDR3 is given with its conserved first and last residue. Fields, in order: clone size, J gene, V gene, D gene, CDR3 DNA, CDR3 protein. D genes are given only for firm matches. The size entry is marked missing in some rows and otherwise reads once, few, many or a size class.

clone_size: .; j_call: TRBJ2-2; v_call: TRBV7-3; d_call: .; cdr3_nt: TGTGCCAGCAGCTTTTCCGGGGGCGGAGGGGAGCTGTTTTTT; cdr3_aa: CASSFSGGGGELFF
clone_size: .; j_call: TRBJ1-5; v_call: TRBV24-1; d_call: .; cdr3_nt: TGTGCCACCAGTTCGACAGGAGGTAGTCAGCCCCAGCATTTT; cdr3_aa: CATSSTGGSQPQHF
clone_size: few; j_call: TRBJ1-1; v_call: TRBV7-2; d_call: TRBD1; cdr3_nt: TGTGCCAGCAGCTTGTACTCGACAGGGGGGACTGAAGCTTTCTTT; cdr3_aa: CASSLYSTGGTEAFF
clone_size: .; j_call: TRBJ1-1; v_call: TRBV29-1; d_call: .; cdr3_nt: TGCAGCGTTGATTATGGCAGGGGAGCGCCTGAAGCTTTCTTT; cdr3_aa: CSVDYGRGAPEAFF
clone_size: .; j_call: TRBJ1-5; v_call: TRBV6-2/TRBV6-3; d_call: .; cdr3_nt: TGTGCCAGCAGACTAACACCCAGGGATCAGCCCCAGCATTTT; cdr3_aa: CASRLTPRDQPQHF
clone_size: few; j_call: TRBJ1-2; v_call: TRBV12-3/TRBV12-4; d_call: .; cdr3_nt: TGTGCCAGCAGTACCGGGGCGCGTGGCTACACCTTC; cdr3_aa: CASSTGARGYTF
clone_size: .; j_call: TRBJ2-7; v_call: TRBV4-1; d_call: .; cdr3_nt: TGCGCCAGCAGCCAAAAGGGGTTAACTAAGTACTTC; cdr3_aa: CASSQKGLTKYF
clone_size: .; j_call: TRBJ1-1; v_call: TRBV25-1; d_call: .; cdr3_nt: TGTGCCAGCAGTGAATGGGCGGTCACTGAAGCTTTCTTT; cdr3_aa: CASSEWAVTEAFF
clone_size: .; j_call: TRBJ2-3; v_call: TRBV12-3/TRBV12-4; d_call: .; cdr3_nt: TGTGCCAGCAGTTCTGGGACTTACACAGATACGCAGTATTTT; cdr3_aa: CASSSGTYTDTQYF
clone_size: few; j_call: TRBJ1-2; v_call: TRBV15; d_call: .; cdr3_nt: TGTGCCACCAGCAGAGACAGGGATTGGTATGGCTACACCTTC; cdr3_aa: CATSRDRDWYGYTF
clone_size: .; j_call: TRBJ1-1; v_call: TRBV6-1; d_call: TRBD1; cdr3_nt: TGTGCCAGCAGTCCTCCGGGACAGGGGGCTGCTGAAGCTTTCTTT; cdr3_aa: CASSPPGQGAAEAFF
clone_size: few; j_call: TRBJ2-3; v_call: TRBV7-2; d_call: .; cdr3_nt: TGTGCCAGCAGCGGTACCGGGGGAGATACGCAGTATTTT; cdr3_aa: CASSGTGGDTQYF
clone_size: .; j_call: TRBJ1-6; v_call: TRBV13; d_call: .; cdr3_nt: TGTGCCAGCAGCCCTCCGGATGGTAATTCACCCCTCCACTTT; cdr3_aa: CASSPPDGNSPLHF
clone_size: .; j_call: TRBJ2-3; v_call: TRBV12-3/TRBV12-4; d_call: .; cdr3_nt: TGTGCCAGCAGTTCAACCGACAAGGGCCATGGCACAGATACGCAGTATTTT; cdr3_aa: CASSSTDKGHGTDTQYF
clone_size: many; j_call: TRBJ2-5; v_call: TRBV7-9; d_call: .; cdr3_nt: TGTGCCAGCAGCCCGCAAGAGACCCAGTACTTC; cdr3_aa: CASSPQETQYF
clone_size: .; j_call: TRBJ2-5; v_call: TRBV3-1; d_call: .; cdr3_nt: TGTGCCAGCAGCCAAGCAGGAGCTGCGGAGACCCAGTACTTC; cdr3_aa: CASSQAGAAETQYF
clone_size: few; j_call: TRBJ1-1; v_call: TRBV27; d_call: .; cdr3_nt: TGTGCCAGCAGTTGGGGAGGGCTTAACACTGAAGCTTTCTTT; cdr3_aa: CASSWGGLNTEAFF
clone_size: .; j_call: TRBJ1-4; v_call: TRBV7-9; d_call: .; cdr3_nt: TGTGCCAGCAGCGCCCAGTGGGGTGTCGGTAATGAAAAACTGTTTTTT; cdr3_aa: CASSAQWGVGNEKLFF
clone_size: few; j_call: TRBJ2-1; v_call: TRBV10-3; d_call: .; cdr3_nt: TGTGCCATCAGTGAAGACAACGACTACAATGAGCAGTTCTTC; cdr3_aa: CAISEDNDYNEQFF
clone_size: .; j_call: TRBJ1-1; v_call: TRBV29-1; d_call: .; cdr3_nt: TGCAGCGTTGAAAAAGGGTTTGGGACTGAAGCTTTCTTT; cdr3_aa: CSVEKGFGTEAFF
clone_size: .; j_call: TRBJ2-3; v_call: TRBV29-1; d_call: .; cdr3_nt: TGCAGCGGGAACCTAGGAGGAGATACGCAGTATTTT; cdr3_aa: CSGNLGGDTQYF
clone_size: .; j_call: TRBJ2-7; v_call: TRBV7-9; d_call: .; cdr3_nt: TGTGCCAGCAGCAGCGGGTTCCACTACGAGCAGTACTTC; cdr3_aa: CASSSGFHYEQYF
clone_size: few; j_call: TRBJ2-1; v_call: TRBV19; d_call: .; cdr3_nt: TGTGCCAGTAGTATGTTAAGTCAGGCGACCTACAATGAGCAGTTCTTC; cdr3_aa: CASSMLSQATYNEQFF
clone_size: many; j_call: TRBJ1-5; v_call: TRBV7-4; d_call: .; cdr3_nt: TGTGCCAGCAGCTTAGGAGGCTCGGAGGGGGAGGATAGCAATCAGCCCCAGCATTTT; cdr3_aa: CASSLGGSEGEDSNQPQHF
clone_size: many; j_call: TRBJ1-1; v_call: TRBV11-2; d_call: TRBD1; cdr3_nt: TGTGCCAGCAGCTGGACAGGTGGGGATGAAGCTTTCTTT; cdr3_aa: CASSWTGGDEAFF
clone_size: .; j_call: TRBJ2-7; v_call: TRBV28; d_call: .; cdr3_nt: TGTGCCAGCAGTTTACGGGGGACGGGGGCCTACGAGCAGTACTTC; cdr3_aa: CASSLRGTGAYEQYF
clone_size: .; j_call: TRBJ2-5; v_call: TRBV6-6; d_call: TRBD2; cdr3_nt: TGTGCCAGCAGTTACAGCGGGGGGGAAGAGACCCAGTACTTC; cdr3_aa: CASSYSGGEETQYF